This passage covers 6 T cell receptor beta chains from one sample sequenced in a study of a mutant IDH1 vaccine in newly diagnosed glioma. Their antigens remain unidentified. Profiling relied on immunoSEQ multiplex PCR, and the TCRdb table lists in-frame clones only, not all of them. The sample contains 44,000 or so clones, under 90% of which appear only once. Documented time point: week 35, safety follow-up. With topical imiquimod, each dose of the vaccine consisted of 300 ug of mutant IDH1 20-mer peptide. The sequencing here drew on PBMCs, taken from a glioma patient whose treatment included an IDH1 peptide vaccine. Receptor source: a woman between 40 and 50 years old with glioma. Some clones in this sample may be carry-over from other donors' samples.

V gene TRBV7-9 combines with J gene TRBJ2-7; weak D call: TRBD2 (6 bases). CDR3 size: 12 residues. Trimming pared 5 bases from V and 4 bases from J, leaving 9 bases between. CDR1 is SEHNR and CDR2 is FQNEAQ in the germline V gene (reference sequence). CDR3 DNA: TGTGCCAGCAGCCCCGGGGGTTACGAGCAGTACTTC. Encoded protein: CASSPGGYEQYF. Using reference TRBV7-9 and TRBJ2-7 for the parts outside the CDR3, the full variable domain is DTGVSQNPRHKITKRGQNVTFRCDPISEHNRLYWYRQTLGQGPEFLTYFQNEAQLEKSRLLSDRFSAERPKGSFSTLEIQRTEQGDSAMYLCASSPGGYEQYFGPGTRLTVT.

V and J are TRBV2 and TRBJ1-2; TRBD1 matches 9 bases. Germline CDR1 and CDR2: SNHLY and FYNNEI. V lost 8 bases to trimming and J lost 8 bases; unmatched junction nucleotides: 6. CDR3 length: 12 residues. The DNA for the CDR3 is TGTGCCAGCCTTCCCGGGACAGGGGGCTACACCTTC. The encoded protein is CASLPGTGGYTF.

This clone was seen only once. V usage is TRBV10-3 and J usage is TRBJ2-3, with 10 bases identical to TRBD2. The J segment lost 1 base and the V segment lost 8 bases, leaving 12 bases of the junction unmatched. This CDR3 has 17 amino acids. Germline CDR1 reads ENHRY; CDR2 reads SYGVKD. CDR3 residues: CAIRGGAGTSGTDTQYF. CDR3 in DNA: TGTGCCATCCGTGGGGGAGCTGGGACTAGCGGCACAGATACGCAGTATTTT.

V and J are TRBV11-2 and TRBJ1-4; maybe TRBD1 (5 bases). CDR3 size: 14 residues. Germline V lookup: CDR1 SGHAT, CDR2 FQNNGV. Trimming removed 7 bases at V and 3 bases at J, with 12 bases between. DNA of the CDR3: TGTGCCAGCACCGCTTGGGGGGCTAATGAAAAACTGTTTTTT. This translates into CASTAWGANEKLFF.

The chain links TRBV9 to TRBJ2-2; D tentatively fits TRBD1 or TRBD2 (5 bases each). The CDR3 has 13 residues. V lost 4 bases to trimming and J lost 6 bases, with 10 bases between them. Germline assignment: CDR1 SGDLS and CDR2 YYNGEE. In DNA, the CDR3 is TGTGCCAGCAGCCCCCGAGGGGCCGGGGAGCTGTTTTTT. As protein: CASSPRGAGELFF.

As regards this clone: At one end, the junction sequence differs from germline, possibly due to a read error. The V and J genes are TRBV6-5 and TRBJ2-6; D possibly uses TRBD1 or TRBD2 (7 bases each). Per the germline V gene, CDR1 is MNHEY and CDR2 is SVGAGI. The CDR3 is 13 residues long. Here the CDR3 reads CASSSGQGGRAAF. CDR3 bases: TGTGCCAGCAGTTCCGGTCAGGGGGGGAGAGCGGCTTTC.